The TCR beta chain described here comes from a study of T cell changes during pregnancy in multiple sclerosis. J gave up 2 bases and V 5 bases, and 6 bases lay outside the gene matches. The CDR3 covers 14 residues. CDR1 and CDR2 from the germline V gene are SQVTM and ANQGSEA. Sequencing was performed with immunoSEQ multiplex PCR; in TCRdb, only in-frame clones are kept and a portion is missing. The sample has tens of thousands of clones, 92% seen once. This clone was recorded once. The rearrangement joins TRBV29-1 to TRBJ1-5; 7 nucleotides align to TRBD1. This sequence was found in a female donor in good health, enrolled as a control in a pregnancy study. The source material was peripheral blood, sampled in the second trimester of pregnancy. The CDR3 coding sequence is TGCAGCGTTCTCCAGGGGGAAGGCAATCAGCCCCAGCATTTT. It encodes CSVLQGEGNQPQHF.